In this sample, the clone carrying this T cell receptor (beta chain) turned up a few times. V lost 3 bases and J lost 14, with 20 bases in between. This CDR3 has 15 residues. Looked up from germline, CDR1 is LNHDA and CDR2 is SQIVND (reference sequence). This specimen comes from a study of T cell responses to AZD1222 COVID-19 vaccine. Clones were sequenced by immunoSEQ multiplex PCR, and TCRdb holds only the in-frame ones, with some missing. This repertoire shows about 120,000 clones, around 84% found once; its top ten account for 17%. The J gene is TRBJ1-6, the V gene TRBV19; TRBD1 is a possible D gene (6 bases). This clonotype originated in an adult who received the AZD1222 COVID-19 vaccine. Sequencing used peripheral blood, obtained 28 days after the second AZD1222 dose. The CDR3 bases are TGTGCCAGTAGTATGTGGACAGCTCGGGGGGGAGCCCTCCACTTT. Translated: CASSMWTARGGALHF.